Presented here are 29 T cell receptor beta chains from one specimen sequenced in a study of blood T cell repertoires in COVID-19. TCRdb's copy holds only in-frame clones and misses some; the assay was immunoSEQ multiplex PCR. This table holds about 97,000 clones, about 83% found once. Sequenced sample: peripheral blood. The receptor set was obtained from a human donor in a cohort sampled during active COVID-19.

This chain joins TRBV5-1 and TRBJ2-1; D unresolved. Per the germline V gene, CDR1 is SGHRS and CDR2 is YFSETQ. V was trimmed by 0 bases and J by 4 bases, leaving 5 bases between them. The CDR3 has 13 amino acids. In DNA, the CDR3 is TGCGCCAGCAGCTTGGTTCCTTACAATGAGCAGTTCTTC. It translates to CASSLVPYNEQFF.

The rearrangement joins TRBV28 to TRBJ2-7; a possible D gene is TRBD1 (6 bases). The CDR3 spans 16 residues. The V gene lost 2 bases and the J gene lost 0 bases, with 14 bases spanning the gap. Germline CDR1 and CDR2: MDHEN and SYDVKM. DNA for the CDR3: TGTGCCAGCAGTTTAAGGGGGACCATAAGCTCCTACGAGCAGTACTTC. Its translation: CASSLRGTISSYEQYF.

The J gene is TRBJ1-2, the V gene TRBV27; 11 bases agree with TRBD1. CDR1 and CDR2 from the germline V gene are MNHEY and SMNVEV (reference sequence). With 6 bases clipped from V and 7 bases from J, the junction kept 10 bases outside the gene matches. This CDR3 region has 15 residues. The CDR3 loop reads CASSYAGTGGSGYTF. DNA for the CDR3: TGTGCCAGCAGCTACGCCGGGACAGGGGGGTCTGGCTACACCTTC.

The chain has TRBV3-1 (or the pseudogene TRBV3-2) and TRBJ1-1; 10 bases fit TRBD1. The CDR3 length is 17 residues. Trimming at V came to 6 bases and at J to 0 bases, leaving 10 bases not matched to a gene. The germline V gene encodes CDR1 LGHDT and CDR2 YNNKEL (reference sequence). The DNA of the CDR3 is TGTGCCAGCAGAGAAGGGACAGGGGATTGGGTGAACACTGAAGCTTTCTTT. This codes for CASREGTGDWVNTEAFF.

This chain uses TRBV5-8 with TRBJ2-7; TRBD2 aligns across 11 bases. The junction had 4 bases not matched to a gene; V was cut back by 2 bases and J by 3 bases. Germline values: CDR1 SGHTS, CDR2 YDEGEE. The CDR3 sequence is 15 residues long. CDR3 bases: TGTGCCAGCAGCTTCGGACTAGCGGGCCACTACGAGCAGTACTTC. This codes for CASSFGLAGHYEQYF.

V usage is TRBV15 and J usage is TRBJ1-4, with D possibly TRBD1 on 6 matching bases. This CDR3 is built from 14 residues. The V gene's germline CDR1 is LNHNV and CDR2 YYDKDF (reference sequence). V was trimmed by 7 bases and J by 10 bases, leaving 19 bases between them. CDR3 nucleotide sequence: TGTGCCACCAATTGGCAGGGGATAGGTGGAAAACTGTTTTTT. It translates to CATNWQGIGGKLFF.

A few counts support this clone. The chain uses TRBV5-4 and TRBJ1-1; 7 positions match TRBD1. Germline V lookup: CDR1 SGHNT, CDR2 YYREEE (reference sequence). The CDR3 runs 14 residues. Losses at the gene ends were 0 bases for V and 1 base for J; bases not matched to a gene: 0. The CDR3 is CASSLDRGNTEAFF. The DNA of the CDR3 is TGTGCCAGCAGCTTGGACAGGGGGAACACTGAAGCTTTCTTT. The full variable domain, its missing parts supplied by reference TRBV5-4 and TRBJ1-1, is ETGVTQSPTHLIKTRGQQVTLRCSSQSGHNTVSWYQQALGQGPQFIFQYYREEENGRGNFPPRFSGLQFPNYSSELNVNALELDDSALYLCASSLDRGNTEAFFGQGTRLTVV.

Of note for this clone: In the same sample, other DNA sequences code for this CDR3. The CDR3 DNA sequence: TGCAGCGTTGGCACAGGGAATCAGCCCCAGCATTTT. This sequence encodes CSVGTGNQPQHF. V usage is TRBV29-1 and J usage is TRBJ1-5; D is perhaps TRBD1 (6 bases). CDR1 is SQVTM and CDR2 is ANQGSEA in the germline V gene. Trimming pared 4 bases from V and 4 bases from J, leaving 8 bases between. This CDR3 contains 12 residues.

This clone was detected a few times. The chain is built from TRBV2 and TRBJ1-1; no reliable D call. CDR1 SNHLY and CDR2 FYNNEI come from the germline V gene. The CDR3 runs 14 residues. Trimming stripped 1 base from V and 4 bases from J, with 10 bases between. The CDR3 coding sequence is TGTGCCAGCAGTGAAGGGGCAGGAGGCACTGAAGCTTTCTTT. This translates into CASSEGAGGTEAFF.

The chain combines TRBV12-5 with TRBJ2-7; D call uncertain. V lost 1 base and J lost 1, with 5 bases in between. CDR3 length: 13 amino acids. CDR1 is LGHNT and CDR2 is FRNRAP in the germline V gene. CDR3 loop: CASGLGPSYEQYF. The DNA of the CDR3 is TGTGCTAGTGGTTTGGGTCCATCCTACGAGCAGTACTTC.

The chain recombines TRBV9 with TRBJ2-2; 9 bases match TRBD1. Germline CDR1 and CDR2: SGDLS and YYNGEE. The junction had 4 bases not matched to a gene; V was cut back by 3 bases and J by 1 base. The CDR3 is 16 amino acids. The CDR3 DNA sequence: TGTGCCAGCAGCGCGCGGACAGGGGAGAACACCGGGGAGCTGTTTTTT. Amino acids: CASSARTGENTGELFF.

The J gene is TRBJ2-7, the V gene TRBV28; 9 bases line up with TRBD1. The CDR3 covers 13 residues. Per germline, CDR1 MDHEN and CDR2 SYDVKM. V shed 6 bases and J 5 bases; nucleotides not matched to a gene: 5. The CDR3 DNA sequence: TGTGCCAGCAGCATGGACAGGGGAAACGAGCAGTACTTC. As protein: CASSMDRGNEQYF.

This sequence joins TRBV3-1 (or the pseudogene TRBV3-2) and TRBJ2-5; 7 bases map to TRBD1. CDR1 is LGHDT and CDR2 is YNNKEL in the germline V gene (reference sequence). The junction had 10 bases not matched to a gene; V was cut back by 4 bases and J by 5 bases. This CDR3 contains 15 residues. CDR3 nucleotide sequence: TGTGCCAGCAGCCTGGAGTACAGGGGTTGGGAGACCCAGTACTTC. Its translation is CASSLEYRGWETQYF.

The chain is built from TRBV5-1 and TRBJ2-1; 10 nucleotides line up with TRBD2. The CDR3 consists of 16 residues. V shed 0 bases and J 8 bases; nucleotides not matched to a gene: 8. Germline V gene lookup returns CDR1 SGHRS and CDR2 YFSETQ. CDR3 amino acids: CASSLGASGGVDEQFF. The CDR3, as DNA: TGCGCCAGCAGCTTGGGCGCTAGCGGGGGCGTGGATGAGCAGTTCTTC.

V usage is TRBV27 and J usage is TRBJ1-6; 7 positions match TRBD1. The CDR3 runs to 12 residues. J was trimmed by 10 bases and V by 6 bases; bases with no gene match: 3. Per the germline V gene, CDR1 is MNHEY and CDR2 is SMNVEV (reference sequence). CDR3 DNA sequence: TGTGCCAGCAGCCCAGGGGGATCACCCCTCCACTTT. This codes for CASSPGGSPLHF.

This sequence joins TRBV9 and TRBJ1-6; no reliable D call. Germline V gene sequence: CDR1 SGDLS, CDR2 YYNGEE. The CDR3 runs to 17 residues. V was clipped by 0 bases and J by 0 bases, with 10 bases between them. CDR3 sequence: CASSVGAGGSYNSPLHF. DNA for the CDR3: TGTGCCAGCAGCGTAGGGGCAGGAGGCTCCTATAATTCACCCCTCCACTTT.

V gene TRBV20-1 combines with J gene TRBJ2-5, with 7 bases aligning to TRBD2. Looked up from germline, CDR1 is DFQATT and CDR2 is SNEGSKA (reference sequence). With 3 bases clipped from V and 4 bases from J, the junction kept 14 bases outside the gene matches. This CDR3 spans 16 amino acids. Here the CDR3 reads CSASDNSRGRGETQYF. In DNA form, the CDR3 reads TGCAGTGCTAGTGATAATTCCCGGGGGAGGGGAGAGACCCAGTACTTC.

The CDR3 region is CASRRDSGDYGYTF. The CDR3, as DNA: TGTGCCAGCAGACGGGACAGCGGCGACTATGGCTACACCTTC. The V call is TRBV2, the J call TRBJ1-2; 7 bases agree with TRBD1. The CDR3 is 14 amino acids. Losses at the gene ends were 6 bases for V and 3 bases for J; bases not matched to a gene: 7. Germline assignment: CDR1 SNHLY and CDR2 FYNNEI.

V gene TRBV24-1 combines with J gene TRBJ2-1; 8 bases map to TRBD1. With 4 bases clipped from V and 6 bases from J, the junction kept 4 bases outside the gene matches. Germline V lookup: CDR1 KGHDR, CDR2 SFDVKD. The length of the CDR3 is 14 residues. In DNA form, the CDR3 reads TGTGCCACCAGTGAGCAGGGGGCCCGCAATGAGCAGTTCTTC. Its translation is CATSEQGARNEQFF.

The chain has TRBV9 and TRBJ1-1; 9 bases agree with TRBD1. Trimming took 0 bases from V and 3 from J; bases not matched to a gene: 0. The CDR3 loop spans 14 amino acids. CDR1 and CDR2 (germline): SGDLS, YYNGEE. CDR3 sequence (DNA): TGTGCCAGCAGCGTAGGGACAGGGGACACTGAAGCTTTCTTT. It is translated as CASSVGTGDTEAFF. Looking up the rest from reference TRBV9 and TRBJ1-1 gives the full variable domain: DSGVTQTPKHLITATGQRVTLRCSPRSGDLSVYWYQQSLDQGLQFLIQYYNGEERAKGNILERFSAQQFPDLHSELNLSSLELGDSALYFCASSVGTGDTEAFFGQGTRLTVV.

The rearrangement links TRBV10-3 to TRBJ2-7, with D possibly matching TRBD1 (6 bases). V was cut by 10 bases and J by 0 bases, with 22 bases left in between. There are 16 residues in the CDR3. The V gene's germline CDR1 is ENHRY and CDR2 SYGVKD. CDR3 sequence reads: CASSSAGQSISYEQYF. The CDR3 DNA sequence: TGTGCCAGTAGTTCAGCAGGACAGTCAATCTCCTACGAGCAGTACTTC.

This chain uses TRBV7-3 with TRBJ2-1; D may be TRBD1 (6 bases). This CDR3 spans 16 amino acids. The V and J ends lost 4 bases and 6 bases respectively, with 19 bases between them. The germline CDR1 and CDR2 sequences are SGHTA and FQGTGA. The CDR3 nucleotides read TGTGCCAGCAGCTCCCGCGACGGGGTAGGGGGCAATGAGCAGTTCTTC. It specifies CASSSRDGVGGNEQFF.

The genes are TRBV6-5 and TRBJ1-1; 9 bases are a match to TRBD1. Germline V lookup: CDR1 MNHEY, CDR2 SVGAGI. With 3 bases clipped from V and 7 bases from J, the junction kept 3 bases outside the gene matches. This CDR3 is 13 amino acids long. DNA for the CDR3: TGTGCCAGCAGTTATGCGGGACAGGGTGAAGCTTTCTTT. Translated, it gives CASSYAGQGEAFF.

This chain joins TRBV2 and TRBJ1-5; D gene ambiguous. Trimming pared 7 bases from V and 4 bases from J, leaving 17 bases between. Germline CDR1 and CDR2: SNHLY and FYNNEI. CDR3 length equals 15 residues. This CDR3 reads CASTSREGGNQPQHF. For the CDR3, the DNA is TGTGCCAGCACATCTCGGGAAGGAGGGAATCAGCCCCAGCATTTT. The full variable domain, its missing parts supplied by reference TRBV2 and TRBJ1-5, is EPEVTQTPSHQVTQMGQEVILRCVPISNHLYFYWYRQILGQKVEFLVSFYNNEISEKSEIFDDQFSVERPDGSNFTLKIRSTKLEDSAMYFCASTSREGGNQPQHFGDGTRLSIL.

The gene calls are TRBV10-1 and TRBJ2-3; 7 bases align to TRBD2. Germline CDR1 reads WNHNN; CDR2 reads SYGVQD (reference sequence). Germline trimming cut 3 bases from V and 5 bases from J; bases unmatched to any gene: 2. The CDR3 sequence is 13 residues long. The CDR3 nucleotides read TGCGCCAGCAGTGATGGCGGGAGAGATACGCAGTATTTT. Protein: CASSDGGRDTQYF.

This sequence joins TRBV3-1 (or the pseudogene TRBV3-2) and TRBJ2-1; tentative D call: TRBD2 (5 bases). Germline CDR1 and CDR2: LGHDT and YNNKEL (reference sequence). CDR3 length equals 14 residues. Trimming removed 4 bases at V and 0 bases at J, with 7 bases between. CDR3 residues: CASSRGSSYNEQFF. CDR3 nucleotide sequence: TGTGCCAGCAGCCGAGGGAGCTCCTACAATGAGCAGTTCTTC.

This clone was counted a few times. The V gene is TRBV9, the J gene TRBJ2-7; 9 positions agree with TRBD2. The CDR3 sequence is 15 residues long. Losses at the gene ends were 4 bases for V and 4 bases for J; bases not matched to a gene: 9. The germline gives CDR1 SGDLS, CDR2 YYNGEE. This CDR3 reads CASSPQASGNYEQYF. The CDR3 nucleotides are TGTGCCAGCAGCCCTCAGGCTAGCGGGAATTACGAGCAGTACTTC.

J is TRBJ1-2 and V is TRBV5-4; tentative D call: TRBD1 (6 bases). This CDR3 region has 15 residues. Between the trimmed V and J ends, which lost 0 bases and 4 bases, there was a span of 13 bases. Germline values: CDR1 SGHNT, CDR2 YYREEE (reference sequence). CDR3 bases: TGTGCCAGCAGCTTGGCAGGACAGAGCCTCTATGGCTACACCTTC. Encoded protein: CASSLAGQSLYGYTF. The whole variable domain, filled in from reference TRBV5-4 and TRBJ1-2, reads ETGVTQSPTHLIKTRGQQVTLRCSSQSGHNTVSWYQQALGQGPQFIFQYYREEENGRGNFPPRFSGLQFPNYSSELNVNALELDDSALYLCASSLAGQSLYGYTFGSGTRLTVV.

The chain recombines TRBV18 with TRBJ1-2; 7 nucleotides line up with TRBD1. There are 15 residues in the CDR3. CDR1 and CDR2 (germline): KGHSH, LQKENI. Germline trimming cut 1 base from V and 4 bases from J; bases unmatched to any gene: 6. CDR3 nucleotides: TGTGCCAGCTCACCACGAAAAGGGGGCAGCTATGGCTACACCTTC. Its translation is CASSPRKGGSYGYTF.